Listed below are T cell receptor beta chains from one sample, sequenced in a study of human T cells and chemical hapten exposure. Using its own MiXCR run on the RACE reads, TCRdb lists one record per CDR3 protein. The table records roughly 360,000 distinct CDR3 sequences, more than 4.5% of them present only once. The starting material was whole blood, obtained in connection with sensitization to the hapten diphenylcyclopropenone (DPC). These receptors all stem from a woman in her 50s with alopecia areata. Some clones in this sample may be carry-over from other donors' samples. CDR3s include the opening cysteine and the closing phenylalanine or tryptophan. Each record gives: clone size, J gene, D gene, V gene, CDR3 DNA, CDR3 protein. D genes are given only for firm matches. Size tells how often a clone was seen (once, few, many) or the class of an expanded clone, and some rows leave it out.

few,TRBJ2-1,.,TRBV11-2,TGTGCCAGCAGACCCGGGACGGACTACAATGAGCAGTTCTTC,CASRPGTDYNEQFF
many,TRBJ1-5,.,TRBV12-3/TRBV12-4,TGTGCCAGCAGTTTTTCAGGGGCTGAACCCCAGCATTTT,CASSFSGAEPQHF
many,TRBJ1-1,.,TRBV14,TGTGCCAGCAGCCAGCAGGGTAGAGGTGAAGCTTTCTTT,CASSQQGRGEAFF
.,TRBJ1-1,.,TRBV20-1,TGCAGTGCTATAGGGGGGCACACTGAAGCTTTCTTT,CSAIGGHTEAFF
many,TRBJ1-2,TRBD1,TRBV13,TGTGCCAGCAGCTCCCGGGACAGGGGCGGATATGGCTACACCTTC,CASSSRDRGGYGYTF
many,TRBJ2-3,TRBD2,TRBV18,TGTGCCAGCTCACCAGAGGAGCGGGGGCCGGCACTGGATACGCAGTATTTT,CASSPEERGPALDTQYF
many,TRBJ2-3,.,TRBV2,TGTGCCAGCGTGGAGGGGGTCGCCGGGGACACAGATACGCAGTATTTT,CASVEGVAGDTDTQYF
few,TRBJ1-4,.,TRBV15,TGTGCCACCAGCAGGGTAATTGCAACTAATGAAAAACTGTTTTTT,CATSRVIATNEKLFF
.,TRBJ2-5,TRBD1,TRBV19,TGTGCCAGTAGTATAAGCAGGGGGCAGGGGACCCAGTACTTC,CASSISRGQGTQYF
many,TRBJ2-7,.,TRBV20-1,TGCAGTGCTAGAGATGACAGCTCCTACGAGCAGTACTTC,CSARDDSSYEQYF
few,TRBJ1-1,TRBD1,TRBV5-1,TGCGCCAGCAGCACCGAGACAGGGGCGACCACTGAAGCTTTCTTT,CASSTETGATTEAFF
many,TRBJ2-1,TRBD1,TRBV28,TGTGCCAGCAGTCATCCCGGGACAGGGCTATACAGTGGGAATGAGCAGTTCTTC,CASSHPGTGLYSGNEQFF
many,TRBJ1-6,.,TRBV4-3,TGCGCCAGCAGCCAAGAAGTGGAATCACCCCTCCACTTT,CASSQEVESPLHF
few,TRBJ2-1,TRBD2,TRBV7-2,TGTGCCAGCAGCCCGGCAGCGGGAGGCCGGAATGAGCAGTTCTTC,CASSPAAGGRNEQFF
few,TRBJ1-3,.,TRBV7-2,TGTGCCAGCAGCTACTCCCAACTGGACACCATATATTTT,CASSYSQLDTIYF
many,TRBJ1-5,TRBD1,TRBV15,TGTGCCACCGGGACAGGGGGCTTCCAGCCCCAGCATTTT,CATGTGGFQPQHF
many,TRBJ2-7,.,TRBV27,TGTGCCAGCGGGCCGAGGGAGGTCCGGTACGAGCAGTACTTC,CASGPREVRYEQYF
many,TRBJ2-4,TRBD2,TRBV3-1,TGTGCCAGCAGCCTCGCCTCCGGGACTAGCGGGACGCTAGCCAAAAACATTCAGTACTTC,CASSLASGTSGTLAKNIQYF
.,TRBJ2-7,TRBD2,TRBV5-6,TGTGCCAGCAGCTGGCCCGGGACTAGTGACGAGCAGTACTTC,CASSWPGTSDEQYF
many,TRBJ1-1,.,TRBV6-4,TGTGCCAGCAGAGTCTCCGGGACAAACGCTTTCTTT,CASRVSGTNAFF
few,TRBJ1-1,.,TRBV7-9,TGTGCCAGCAGCTTAAATGCCGGGGTGAACACTGAAGCTTTCTTT,CASSLNAGVNTEAFF
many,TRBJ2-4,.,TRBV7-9,TGTGCCAGCAGCTCCAGCTTAGCCAAAAACATTCAGTACTTC,CASSSSLAKNIQYF
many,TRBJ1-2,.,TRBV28,TGTGCCAGCAGTACGCAGGGGATCGGCTACACCTTC,CASSTQGIGYTF
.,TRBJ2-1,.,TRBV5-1,TGCGCCAGCAGCTTGGCCGAGCGAGGGCGGTACAATGAGCGGTTCTTC,CASSLAERGRYNERFF
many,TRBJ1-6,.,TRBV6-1,TGTGCCAGCAGTGAAGCGCACAGTTATAATTCACCCCTCCACTTT,CASSEAHSYNSPLHF
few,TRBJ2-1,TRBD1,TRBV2,TGTGCCAAACTCGGACAGGGTGACAATGAGCAGTTCTTC,CAKLGQGDNEQFF
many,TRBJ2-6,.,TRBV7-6,TGTGCCAGCAGCCCCACCAGAGAGCCTGGGGCCAACGTCCTGACTTTC,CASSPTREPGANVLTF
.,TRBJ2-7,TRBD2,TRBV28,TGTGCCAGCAGTTCTGGACTAGCGGGAAGGGGGTACGAGCAGTACTTC,CASSSGLAGRGYEQYF
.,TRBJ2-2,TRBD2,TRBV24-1,TGTGCCACCAGTGATGCTCCCGGGACTAGCGGGGTAGCGAACACCGGGGAGCTGTTTTTT,CATSDAPGTSGVANTGELFF
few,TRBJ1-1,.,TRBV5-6,TGTGCCACCGGGCGGGGTTCGAACACTGAAGCTTTCTTT,CATGRGSNTEAFF
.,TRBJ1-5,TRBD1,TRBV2,TGTGCCAGCAGTCCTAGACAGGGTGGCAATCAGCCCCAGCATTTT,CASSPRQGGNQPQHF
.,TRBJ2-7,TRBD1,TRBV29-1,TGCAGCGTTGGTGGAGGGACAGGGACATCCTACGAGCAGTACTTC,CSVGGGTGTSYEQYF